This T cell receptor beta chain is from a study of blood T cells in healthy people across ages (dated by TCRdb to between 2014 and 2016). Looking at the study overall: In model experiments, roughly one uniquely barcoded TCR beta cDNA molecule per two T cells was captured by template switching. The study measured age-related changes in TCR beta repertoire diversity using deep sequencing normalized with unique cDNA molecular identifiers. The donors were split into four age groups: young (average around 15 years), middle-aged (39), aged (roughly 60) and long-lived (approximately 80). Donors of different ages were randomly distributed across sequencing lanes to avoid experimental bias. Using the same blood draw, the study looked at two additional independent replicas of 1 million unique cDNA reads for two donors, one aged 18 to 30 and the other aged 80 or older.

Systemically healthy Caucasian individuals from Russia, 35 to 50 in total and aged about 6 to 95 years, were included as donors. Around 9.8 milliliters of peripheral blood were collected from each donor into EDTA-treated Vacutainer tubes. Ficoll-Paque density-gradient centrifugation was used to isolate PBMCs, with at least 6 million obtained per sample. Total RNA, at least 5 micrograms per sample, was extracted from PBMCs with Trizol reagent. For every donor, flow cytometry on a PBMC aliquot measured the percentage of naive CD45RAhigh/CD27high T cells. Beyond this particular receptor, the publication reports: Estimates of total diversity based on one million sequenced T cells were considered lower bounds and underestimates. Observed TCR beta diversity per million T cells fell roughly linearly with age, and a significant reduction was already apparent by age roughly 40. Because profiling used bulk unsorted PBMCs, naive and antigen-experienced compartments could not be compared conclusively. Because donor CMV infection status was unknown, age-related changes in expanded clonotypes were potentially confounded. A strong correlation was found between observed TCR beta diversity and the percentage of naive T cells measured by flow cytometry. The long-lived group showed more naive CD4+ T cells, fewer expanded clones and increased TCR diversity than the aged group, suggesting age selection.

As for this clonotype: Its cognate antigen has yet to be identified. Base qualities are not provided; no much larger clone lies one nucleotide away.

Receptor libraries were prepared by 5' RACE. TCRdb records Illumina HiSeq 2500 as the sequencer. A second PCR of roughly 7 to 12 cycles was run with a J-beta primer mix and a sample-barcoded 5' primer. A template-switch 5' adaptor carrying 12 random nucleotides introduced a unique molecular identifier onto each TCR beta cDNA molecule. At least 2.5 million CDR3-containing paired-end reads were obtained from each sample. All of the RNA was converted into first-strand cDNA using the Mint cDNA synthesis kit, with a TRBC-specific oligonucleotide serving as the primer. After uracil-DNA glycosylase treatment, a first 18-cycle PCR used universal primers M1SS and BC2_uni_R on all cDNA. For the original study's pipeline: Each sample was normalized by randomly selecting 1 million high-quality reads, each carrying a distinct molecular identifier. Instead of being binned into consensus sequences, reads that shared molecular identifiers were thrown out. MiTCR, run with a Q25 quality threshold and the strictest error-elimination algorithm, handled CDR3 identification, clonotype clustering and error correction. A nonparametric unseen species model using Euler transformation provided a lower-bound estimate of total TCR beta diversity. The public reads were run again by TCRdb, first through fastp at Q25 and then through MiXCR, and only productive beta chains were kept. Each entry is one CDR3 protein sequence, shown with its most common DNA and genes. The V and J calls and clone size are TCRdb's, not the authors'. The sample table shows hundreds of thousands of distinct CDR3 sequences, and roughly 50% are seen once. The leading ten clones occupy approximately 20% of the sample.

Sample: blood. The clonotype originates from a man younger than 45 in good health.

The nucleotides are TGTGCCAGCAGTTTCGGCAGGGAATCCGACAACGATGAAGCTTTCTTT. Translated, this gives CASSFGRESDNDEAFF. In this chain, TRBV12-3 or TRBV12-4 is recombined with TRBJ1-1, and perhaps TRBD1 as D gene, on 5 matching bases. At the junction V is shortened by 3 bases and J by 7 bases, with 21 bases in between. The CDR3, cysteine through phenylalanine, is 16 amino acids long. Only CDR3 DNA is held: 48 bases, read in frame from base 1.